The next 13 T cell receptor beta chains were all read from a single sample in a study of cytomegalovirus exposure and HLA in healthy donors. The primer mix had 60 Vbeta and 13 Jbeta primers. Libraries were prepared by immunoSEQ multiplex PCR; TCRdb keeps only in-frame clonotypes and omits some of them. The sample contains about 98,000 clones, about 62% of which appear only once. The specimen sequenced was PBMCs. The origin of the receptors is a human donor in good health.

J is TRBJ2-2 and V is TRBV27; 9 nucleotides agree with TRBD2. The V gene end was trimmed by 3 bases and the J gene end by 7 bases; junction bases not matched to a gene: 6. The CDR3 extends over 15 amino acids. Per germline, CDR1 MNHEY and CDR2 SMNVEV (reference sequence). CDR3 residues: CASSFASGMVGELFF. The CDR3 DNA sequence: TGTGCCAGCAGTTTCGCTAGCGGGATGGTCGGGGAGCTGTTTTTT.

The V call is TRBV7-9, the J call TRBJ2-5; the D gene is possibly TRBD1 (6 bases). Trimming left V 1 base short and J 5 bases short, with 8 bases between. CDR1 is SEHNR, CDR2 FQNEAQ, per germline (reference sequence). CDR3 length: 13 residues. The CDR3 coding sequence is TGTGCCAGCAGCTTAGACAGGGCTGAGACCCAGTACTTC. Translation: CASSLDRAETQYF.

The chain couples TRBV30 to TRBJ1-5; D not resolved. V was shortened by 0 bases and J by 10 bases, with 22 bases between the two germline ends. The CDR3 extends over 16 amino acids. Germline V gene data show CDR1 as GTSNPN and CDR2 as SVGIG (reference sequence). As DNA, the CDR3 is TGTGCCTGGAGTGTACTGGGCAGCTCCGGAGCGGTCCCCCAGCATTTT. It yields the protein CAWSVLGSSGAVPQHF.

V is TRBV5-1 and J is TRBJ1-1; TRBD1 aligns across 7 bases. This CDR3 comprises 13 residues. V dropped 2 bases and J dropped 8; count of bases not matched to a gene: 6. In germline, CDR1 is SGHRS, CDR2 YFSETQ. The CDR3 coding sequence is TGCGCCAGCAGCTTTGAGACAGGGACCGAAGCTTTCTTT. It translates to CASSFETGTEAFF. The entire variable domain, with the rest obtained from reference TRBV5-1 and TRBJ1-1, is as follows: KAGVTQTPRYLIKTRGQQVTLSCSPISGHRSVSWYQQTPGQGLQFLFEYFSETQRNKGNFPGRFSGRQFSNSRSEMNVSTLELGDSALYLCASSFETGTEAFFGQGTRLTVV.

The CDR3 spells CASSLSTSERSYEQYF. As DNA, the CDR3 is TGTGCCAGCAGTTTATCGACTAGCGAAAGATCCTACGAGCAGTACTTC. The chain couples TRBV27 to TRBJ2-7, with TRBD2 matching over 8 bases. J was trimmed by 1 base and V by 0 bases; bases with no gene match: 5. This CDR3 spans 16 amino acids. The germline gives CDR1 MNHEY, CDR2 SMNVEV (reference sequence).

The rearrangement links TRBV7-9 to TRBJ2-5; D uncertain. V was cut by 3 bases and J by 0 bases, with 5 bases left in between. CDR1 SEHNR and CDR2 FQNEAQ come from the germline V gene (reference sequence). The CDR3 spans 13 residues. Written as DNA, the CDR3 is TGTGCCAGCAGCTTCAACAACCAAGAGACCCAGTACTTC. Translated: CASSFNNQETQYF.

This chain joins TRBV30 and TRBJ1-1; D is perhaps TRBD1 (5 bases). Germline lookup yields CDR1 GTSNPN and CDR2 SVGIG (reference sequence). The V end was cut by 3 bases, the J end by 4 bases, with 9 bases between. The CDR3 totals 12 residues. The CDR3 nucleotides are TGTGCCTGGAGCTCAGGGCCCACTGAAGCTTTCTTT. It yields the protein CAWSSGPTEAFF.

This chain connects TRBV6-1 to TRBJ2-2; TRBD2 matches at 8 bases. Germline V CDR1 and CDR2: MNHNS, SASEGT. The CDR3 covers 15 residues. With 6 bases clipped from V and 5 bases from J, the junction kept 8 bases outside the gene matches. CDR3 loop: CASRNSGSGTGELFF. For the CDR3, the DNA is TGTGCCAGCAGAAACAGCGGGAGTGGAACCGGGGAGCTGTTTTTT.

The gene calls are TRBV5-1 and TRBJ1-3; D ambiguous. The length of the CDR3 is 14 residues. With 0 bases removed from V and 0 bases from J, the gap between germline ends came to 4 bases. Germline V lookup: CDR1 SGHRS, CDR2 YFSETQ. In DNA form, the CDR3 reads TGCGCCAGCAGCTTGGCCAGCTCTGGAAACACCATATATTTT. It codes for CASSLASSGNTIYF. The full variable domain, in which reference TRBV5-1 and TRBJ1-3 provide the parts outside the CDR3, is KAGVTQTPRYLIKTRGQQVTLSCSPISGHRSVSWYQQTPGQGLQFLFEYFSETQRNKGNFPGRFSGRQFSNSRSEMNVSTLELGDSALYLCASSLASSGNTIYFGEGSWLTVV.

The J gene is TRBJ2-1, the V gene TRBV7-9; 10 bases match TRBD2. The germline V gene encodes CDR1 SEHNR and CDR2 FQNEAQ (reference sequence). J lost 3 bases, V lost 5 bases, and 7 bases had no gene match. The CDR3 covers 16 residues. This CDR3 reads CASSATSGAHYNEQFF. The CDR3 DNA reads TGTGCCAGCAGCGCCACTAGCGGGGCTCACTACAATGAGCAGTTCTTC.

The chain recombines TRBV7-9 with TRBJ2-1; TRBD2 matches at 8 bases. The V gene end was trimmed by 5 bases and the J gene end by 0 bases; junction bases not matched to a gene: 6. Looked up from germline, CDR1 is SEHNR and CDR2 is FQNEAQ (reference sequence). The CDR3 has 16 residues. The CDR3 spells CASSPASGSSYNEQFF. The CDR3 DNA sequence: TGTGCCAGCAGCCCCGCCAGCGGGAGCTCCTACAATGAGCAGTTCTTC.

In its sample, this clone was seen once. An end of the junction does not agree with germline; a read error may underlie this. The V and J genes are TRBV13 and TRBJ2-7, with 8 bases fitting TRBD2. Germline CDR1 is PRHDT and CDR2 is FYEKMQ (reference sequence). The CDR3 is 14 amino acids. The CDR3 spells CASSKDGTSYVQYF. CDR3 DNA: TGTGCCAGCAGCAAAGATGGGACTAGTTACGTGCAGTACTTC.

This chain joins TRBV27 and TRBJ2-1; the D gene is possibly TRBD1 (5 bases). CDR3 length: 12 amino acids. Per the germline V gene, CDR1 is MNHEY and CDR2 is SMNVEV (reference sequence). Trimming shortened V by 6 bases and J by 10 bases, and 13 bases separated the two germline ends. The CDR3 reads CASSLDSREQFF. The DNA of the CDR3 is TGTGCCAGCAGCCTCGACAGCCGGGAGCAGTTCTTC.